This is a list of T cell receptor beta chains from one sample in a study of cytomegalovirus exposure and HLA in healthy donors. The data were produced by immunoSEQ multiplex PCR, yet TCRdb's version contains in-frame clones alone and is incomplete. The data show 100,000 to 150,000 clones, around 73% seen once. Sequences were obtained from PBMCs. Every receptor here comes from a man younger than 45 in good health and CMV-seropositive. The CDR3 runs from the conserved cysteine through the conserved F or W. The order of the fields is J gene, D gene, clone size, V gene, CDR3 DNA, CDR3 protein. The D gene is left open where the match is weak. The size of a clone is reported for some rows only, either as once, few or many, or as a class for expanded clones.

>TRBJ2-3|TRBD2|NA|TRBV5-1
TGCGCCAGCAGCTTCGGGACTAGCGGGATTGATACGCAGTATTTT
CASSFGTSGIDTQYF
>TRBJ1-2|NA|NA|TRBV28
TGTGCCAGCAGTGGACATTCTAACTATGGCTACACCTTC
CASSGHSNYGYTF
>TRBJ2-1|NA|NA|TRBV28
TGTGCCAGCAGTTTACGCGGGATTGAGCAGTTCTTC
CASSLRGIEQFF
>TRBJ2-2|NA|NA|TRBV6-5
TGTGCCAGCAGTCGATACAGGGACACCGGGGAGCTGTTTTTT
CASSRYRDTGELFF
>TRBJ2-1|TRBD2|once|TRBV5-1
TGCGCCAGCAGCGCGCGGGGGGAGGGCTACAATGAGCAGTTCTTC
CASSARGEGYNEQFF
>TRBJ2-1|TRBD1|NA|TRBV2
TGTGCCAGCAGTGGGGACAGGGCGGACAATGAGCAGTTCTTC
CASSGDRADNEQFF
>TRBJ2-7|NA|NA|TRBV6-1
TGTGCCCTGGAGGGGAGGAACTCCTACGAGCAGTACTTC
CALEGRNSYEQYF
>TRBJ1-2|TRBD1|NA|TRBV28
TGTGCCACCAAGGGACAGATCTATGGCTACACCTTC
CATKGQIYGYTF
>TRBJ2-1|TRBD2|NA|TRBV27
TGTGCCAGCAGTTTAAACAGCGGGGAGGTCTACAATGAGCAGTTCTTC
CASSLNSGEVYNEQFF
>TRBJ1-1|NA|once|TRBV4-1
TGCGCCAGCAGCCAAGATTCTTATTACACTATGAACACTGAAGCTTTCTTT
CASSQDSYYTMNTEAFF
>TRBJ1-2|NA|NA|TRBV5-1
TGCGCCAGCAGCGATCGTCCTCTAGACAGAATAAAGGTGGGGTCGGGTGGCTACACCTTC
CASSDRPLDRIKVGSGGYTF
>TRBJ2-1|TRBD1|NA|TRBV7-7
TGTGCCAGCAGCCCCCGACAGGGCAACAATGAGCAGTTCTTC
CASSPRQGNNEQFF
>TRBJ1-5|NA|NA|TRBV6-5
TGTGCCAGCGGAATACGGGAAGATCAGCCCCAGCATTTT
CASGIREDQPQHF
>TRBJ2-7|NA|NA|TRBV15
TGTGCCACCAGCAGAGATGAGCGGAAGCTAGACGAGCAGTACTTC
CATSRDERKLDEQYF
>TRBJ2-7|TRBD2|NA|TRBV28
TGTGCCAGCAGTTTGATCGCTAGCGGGAGGGGGGCCTACGAGCAGTACTTC
CASSLIASGRGAYEQYF
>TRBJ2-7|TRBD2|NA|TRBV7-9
TGTGCCAGCAGCCGTGAACCGGGACTAGCGTCCTACGAGCAGTACTTC
CASSREPGLASYEQYF
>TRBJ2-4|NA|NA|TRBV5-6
TGTGCCAGCAGCTTGTTGGGGGGAAAAGACATTCAGTACTTC
CASSLLGGKDIQYF
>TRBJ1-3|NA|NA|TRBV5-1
TGCGCCAGCAGCCCCGCCAGGGACTCTGGAAACACCATATATTTT
CASSPARDSGNTIYF
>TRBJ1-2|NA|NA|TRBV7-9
TGTTCCAGCAGCCTTCCGGGTTCGGAGAGTTATAACTATGGCTACACCTTC
CSSSLPGSESYNYGYTF
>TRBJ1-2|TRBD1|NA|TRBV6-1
TGTGCCAGCAGTGAAGTAAATACAGGGGCCCTTGGCTACACCTTC
CASSEVNTGALGYTF
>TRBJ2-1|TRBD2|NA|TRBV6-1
TGTGCCAGCAGTGGGGGGGGGACCCTCAATGAGCAGTTCTTC
CASSGGGTLNEQFF